This T cell receptor beta chain was documented in a study of beta chain features in type 1 diabetes. Overall study results and limits: VDJ junctions from patients with type 1 diabetes contained fewer insertions and more deletions. Shorter TCRB CDR3s, moderately but significantly so, were found in Type 1 diabetes patients in all four CD4+ subsets. Across patients, naive, central memory and Treg TCRB repertoires exhibited apparently greater similarity than was observed across healthy donors.

Reverse transcribing all isolated RNA meant expressed TCRB transcripts were sequenced. Average reads for naive, central memory and regulatory T cell samples were about 3.57 million. Some clones are missing from TCRdb's copy, which holds only in-frame ones; the method was immunoSEQ multiplex PCR. Of 100,000 to 150,000 clones detected, approximately 9% appear once; the ten largest clones hold approximately 0.7%. Remarks on this clone: Its antigen is unknown.

Stem cell-like memory, regulatory, central memory and naive CD4+ cells were sorted via CD45RO/CCR7/CD25/CD127/CD95/CD27. The CDR3 is made up of 14 amino acids. The V gene end was trimmed by 4 bases and the J gene end by 1 base; junction bases not matched to a gene: 1. The germline V gene encodes CDR1 KGHSH and CDR2 LQKENI. This clonotype originated in a man aged 25 to 40 with type 1 diabetes. V is TRBV18 and J is TRBJ2-4, with TRBD1 matching over 7 bases. Material for sequencing was central memory CD4+ T cells from blood. CDR3 sequence (DNA): TGTGCCAGCTCACAGACAGGGGCCAAAAACATTCAGTACTTC. Translation gives CASSQTGAKNIQYF.